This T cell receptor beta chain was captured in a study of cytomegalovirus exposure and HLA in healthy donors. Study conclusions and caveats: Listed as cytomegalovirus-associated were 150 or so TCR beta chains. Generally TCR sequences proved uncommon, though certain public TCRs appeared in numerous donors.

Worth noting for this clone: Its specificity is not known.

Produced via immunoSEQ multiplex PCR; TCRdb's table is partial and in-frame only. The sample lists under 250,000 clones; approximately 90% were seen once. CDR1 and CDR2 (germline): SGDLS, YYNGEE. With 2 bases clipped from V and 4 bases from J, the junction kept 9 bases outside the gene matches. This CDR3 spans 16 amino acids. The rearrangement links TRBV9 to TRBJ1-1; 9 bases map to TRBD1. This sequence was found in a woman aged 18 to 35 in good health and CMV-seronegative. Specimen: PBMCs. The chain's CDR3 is CASSVFLQGARTEAFF. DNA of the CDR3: TGTGCCAGCAGCGTGTTTCTACAGGGGGCGCGCACTGAAGCTTTCTTT.